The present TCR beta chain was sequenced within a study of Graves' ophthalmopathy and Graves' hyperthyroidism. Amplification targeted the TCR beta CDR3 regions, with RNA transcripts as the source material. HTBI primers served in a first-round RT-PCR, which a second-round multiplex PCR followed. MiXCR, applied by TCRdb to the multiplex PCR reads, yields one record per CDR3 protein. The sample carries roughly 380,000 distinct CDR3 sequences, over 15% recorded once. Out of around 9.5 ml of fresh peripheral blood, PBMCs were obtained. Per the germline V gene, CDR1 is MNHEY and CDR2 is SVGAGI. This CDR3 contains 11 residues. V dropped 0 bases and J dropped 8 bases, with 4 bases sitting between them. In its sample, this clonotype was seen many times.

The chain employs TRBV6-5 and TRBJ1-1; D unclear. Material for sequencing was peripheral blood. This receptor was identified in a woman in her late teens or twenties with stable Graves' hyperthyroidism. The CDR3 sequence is CASSYSGEAFF. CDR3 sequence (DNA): TGTGCCAGCAGTTACTCGGGGGAAGCTTTCTTT.